The rows below give T cell receptor beta chains drawn from one sample of a study of CD8+ T cells in alopecia areata. TCRdb's copy holds only in-frame clones and misses some; the assay was immunoSEQ multiplex PCR. The sample has some 180,000 clones, more than 60% seen once; the top ten hold over 1.5%. Source: CD4+ T cells sorted from blood, taken at week 0. These receptors came from a human donor with alopecia areata. Each CDR3 is given with its conserved first and last residue. The D gene is left open where the match is weak. The size entry is marked missing in some rows and otherwise reads once, few, many or a size class.

CDR3nt,CDR3aa,v_gene,d_gene,j_gene,abundance
TGTGCCTGGGCCCCGGGACAGGGCGGAGAGCCCCAGCATTTT,CAWAPGQGGEPQHF,TRBV30,TRBD1,TRBJ1-5,.
TGTGCCAGCCGATCGGGCGCTGCCTACGAGCAGTACTTC,CASRSGAAYEQYF,TRBV28,.,TRBJ2-7,.
TGCAGCGTGGGACAGCAGAGCTCCTACAATGAGCAGTTCTTC,CSVGQQSSYNEQFF,TRBV29-1,TRBD1,TRBJ2-1,.
TGTGCCAGCAGCCCTTGGGGGACTAATGAGCAGTTCTTC,CASSPWGTNEQFF,TRBV7-2,.,TRBJ2-1,.
TGCAGCGCGACAGGGCTGATTTTGGGTGAGCAGTTCTTC,CSATGLILGEQFF,TRBV29-1,TRBD1,TRBJ2-1,.
TGCGCCAGCAGCCAAGAAGCCACAGGGCTATACACTGAAGCTTTCTTT,CASSQEATGLYTEAFF,TRBV4-3,.,TRBJ1-1,.
TGTGCCTGGAGTGTACGGGGGGTTAGGTTGTCACCCCTCCACTTT,CAWSVRGVRLSPLHF,TRBV30,.,TRBJ1-6,.
TGTGCCAGTAGTCTCCAGGGTTTTGGCACCGGGGAGCTGTTTTTT,CASSLQGFGTGELFF,TRBV19,.,TRBJ2-2,once
TGTGCCAGCAGCTTGGCCAGGGCGATTAATCAGCCCCAGCATTTT,CASSLARAINQPQHF,TRBV5-6,.,TRBJ1-5,few
TGTGCCACCAGCAGAGATCTCGACAGCACAGATACGCAGTATTTT,CATSRDLDSTDTQYF,TRBV15,.,TRBJ2-3,few
TGTGCCAGCAGCTTAGACAGGGGATACGAGCAGTACTTC,CASSLDRGYEQYF,TRBV7-2,TRBD1,TRBJ2-7,.
TGTGCCAGCAGTCCAGGTGGGGGTACCGGGGCCAACGTCCTGACTTTC,CASSPGGGTGANVLTF,TRBV27,.,TRBJ2-6,.
TGTGCCAGCAGTCCCCCCTCTGTCTCTAGCGGGAGCTCCTACAATGAGCAGTTCTTC,CASSPPSVSSGSSYNEQFF,TRBV7-2,TRBD2,TRBJ2-1,.
TGTGCCTGGAGAGGTGCTGGTTATGGCTACACCTTC,CAWRGAGYGYTF,TRBV30,.,TRBJ1-2,.
TGTGCCAGCAGCTTAGCAACGGGACAGGGGAGGGAGACCCAGTACTTC,CASSLATGQGRETQYF,TRBV7-3,TRBD1,TRBJ2-5,.
TGTGCCAGCTCACAAGTAGGGGATCAGCCCCAGCATTTT,CASSQVGDQPQHF,TRBV18,.,TRBJ1-5,.
TGTGCCAGCTCACCCCAACAGTCGAAGACTGAAGCTTTCTTT,CASSPQQSKTEAFF,TRBV18,.,TRBJ1-1,.
TGTGCCTGGGCTTTGCGGGACAGGGTTGGCTACACCTTC,CAWALRDRVGYTF,TRBV30,TRBD1,TRBJ1-2,.
TGTGCCTGGATGGGACAGATACAAGAGACCCAGTACTTC,CAWMGQIQETQYF,TRBV30,TRBD1,TRBJ2-5,.
TGTGCCATCAAAGGGGCTTACGAGCAGTACTTC,CAIKGAYEQYF,TRBV10-3,.,TRBJ2-7,.
TGTGCCTGGATCCGTCCGGGGTACAGGGCCTACGAGCAGTACTTC,CAWIRPGYRAYEQYF,TRBV30,.,TRBJ2-7,.
TGCAGCGTTAGTAATGTGGCTGGCTACACCTTC,CSVSNVAGYTF,TRBV29-1,.,TRBJ1-2,.
TGTGCCTGGAACAGGGAAGGAAAGTATGGCTACACCTTC,CAWNREGKYGYTF,TRBV30,.,TRBJ1-2,.
TGTGCCAGCACCATCCAGGCCAGCGGGGAGGGAGAGACCCAGTACTTC,CASTIQASGEGETQYF,TRBV7-6,TRBD2,TRBJ2-5,.
TGTGCCAGCAGCACCGGGACAGGGGGCGCGTCGGGGGCCAACGTCCTGACTTTC,CASSTGTGGASGANVLTF,TRBV27,TRBD1,TRBJ2-6,few
TGTGCCTGGAGCCCCGTCGACAGGAAACCCCTTGGCTACACCTTC,CAWSPVDRKPLGYTF,TRBV30,.,TRBJ1-2,.
TGCAGCGTTGCCGGGACAGGGGTAGTAGATACGCAGTATTTT,CSVAGTGVVDTQYF,TRBV29-1,TRBD1,TRBJ2-3,few